These 7 T cell receptor beta chains were sequenced from one sample in a study of CD8 T cells in Susac syndrome. A quantity of about 0.5 to 1 ug RNA underwent reverse transcription using random hexamers. TCRdb re-called the immunoSEQ multiplex PCR reads through MiXCR, storing one row per CDR3 protein. Of over 120,000 distinct CDR3 sequences in the sample, approximately 95% were seen once. Sequencing was performed on CD4+ T cells from PBMCs. Every receptor here comes from a human donor with Susac syndrome.

J is TRBJ2-3 and V is TRBV20-1; D is perhaps TRBD1 (6 bases). Germline V lookup: CDR1 DFQATT, CDR2 SNEGSKA (reference sequence). The CDR3 runs 17 residues. V gave up 0 bases and J gave up 0 bases, with 16 bases separating them. The CDR3 sequence: CSARDSGRGGSTDTQYF. CDR3 DNA: TGCAGTGCTAGAGATTCGGGACGAGGGGGAAGCACAGATACGCAGTATTTT.

In DNA form, the CDR3 reads TGTGCCAGCAGCCCCGGGCCCAGGGGGGAGACCCAGTACTTC. Protein product: CASSPGPRGETQYF. The chain uses TRBV11-2 and TRBJ2-5; 7 nucleotides align to TRBD1. Germline V CDR1 and CDR2: SGHAT, FQNNGV. Germline trimming cut 5 bases from V and 5 bases from J; bases unmatched to any gene: 8. CDR3 size: 14 residues.

As for this clonotype: The junction shows a germline mismatch at one end, possibly a read error. The chain joins TRBV7-7 to TRBJ2-5, with a possible D match to TRBD1 (5 bases). The CDR3 consists of 13 residues. Germline CDR1 is SSHAT and CDR2 is FNYEAQ (reference sequence). The CDR3 DNA is TGTGCTAGCAGCTTTACAGGACGAGAGACCCAGTACTTC. As protein: CASSFTGRETQYF.

The chain recombines TRBV28 with TRBJ1-5; D is unresolved. The V and J ends lost 7 bases and 6 bases respectively, with 16 bases between them. Germline V gene data show CDR1 as MDHEN and CDR2 as SYDVKM. The CDR3 is 14 residues long. CDR3 region: CASILNSHSQPQHF. CDR3 nucleotide sequence: TGTGCCAGCATACTAAATTCCCACAGTCAGCCCCAGCATTTT.

The chain couples TRBV4-1 to TRBJ2-1; D is uncertain. V lost 0 bases to trimming and J lost 4 bases, with 13 bases between them. There are 16 residues in the CDR3. Germline values: CDR1 MGHRA, CDR2 YSYEKL. The CDR3, as DNA: TGCGCCAGCAGCCAAGATGCGACTCACCTATACAATGAGCAGTTCTTC. It translates to CASSQDATHLYNEQFF.

V and J are TRBV3-1 and TRBJ2-1; possibly TRBD1 for D (6 bases). The germline V gene encodes CDR1 LGHDT and CDR2 YNNKEL (reference sequence). Trimming took off 1 base at V and 10 bases at J, with 11 bases between the two ends. The CDR3 extends over 13 amino acids. The CDR3 sequence is CASSQGEGVEQFF. In nucleotides, the CDR3 is TGTGCCAGCAGCCAAGGTGAGGGGGTGGAGCAGTTCTTC.

The chain is built from TRBV12-3 or TRBV12-4 and TRBJ2-7; 9 positions match TRBD2. This CDR3 has 15 residues. The trim removed 1 base at V and 6 bases at J, leaving 7 bases unmatched. This CDR3 is CASSLGVAGELEQYF. CDR3 DNA sequence: TGTGCCAGCAGTTTAGGGGTAGCGGGAGAGCTCGAGCAGTACTTC.